This is a list of T cell receptor beta chains from one sample in a study of OX40 agonist ivuxolimab in advanced cancers. Some clones are missing from TCRdb's copy, which holds only in-frame ones; the method was immunoSEQ multiplex PCR. The sample shows around 46,000 clones, more than 80% of them seen only once. Material: CD4+ or CD8+ T cells sorted from blood, obtained in a trial of the OX40 agonist ivuxolimab. These receptors all come from an adult with an advanced solid tumor such as melanoma, head and neck, liver or kidney cancer. Both conserved end residues are part of each CDR3. The D gene is left open where the match is weak. Not all rows give a size; the values are once, few, many and, for expanded clones, a class.

v_gene	d_gene	abundance	j_gene	CDR3nt	CDR3aa
TRBV7-3	.	.	TRBJ2-1	TGTGCCAGCAGCTTAACAGGGGTGCGGGATGAGAACAATGAGCAGTTCTTC	CASSLTGVRDENNEQFF
TRBV6-9	.	.	TRBJ1-1	TGTGCCAGGCGAAGAGGGTACACTGAAGCTTTCTTT	CARRRGYTEAFF
TRBV4-1	TRBD2	.	TRBJ2-1	TGCGCCAGCAGCCAAGATGGGACTAGCGGGGGGGAATACAATGAGCAGTTCTTC	CASSQDGTSGGEYNEQFF
TRBV28	.	.	TRBJ1-5	TGTGCCAGCACCCCCCGAGAGAAGAGTCAGCCCCAGCATTTT	CASTPREKSQPQHF
TRBV4-3	.	many	TRBJ1-1	TGCGCCAGCAGCCAAGAGTATTCGGCGAACACTGAAGCTTTCTTT	CASSQEYSANTEAFF
TRBV6-5	.	.	TRBJ2-5	TGTGCCAGCAGAGACGGCCGTTTTAGCGAGACCCAGTACTTC	CASRDGRFSETQYF
TRBV25-1	.	.	TRBJ1-1	TGTGCCAGCAGTGACGTCACTGAAGCTTTCTTT	CASSDVTEAFF
TRBV6-5	.	.	TRBJ1-1	TGTGCCATCAAAACGCCGGGTACTGAAGCTTTCTTT	CAIKTPGTEAFF
TRBV12-5	.	.	TRBJ2-7	TGTGCTAGTGGTTTGGTTCCCCGGGCCGGCTACGAGCAGTACTTC	CASGLVPRAGYEQYF
TRBV6-6	TRBD1	.	TRBJ2-7	TGTGCCAGCAGTCCCATCCACACGACAGGGGACTACGAGCAGTACTTC	CASSPIHTTGDYEQYF
TRBV6-5	.	.	TRBJ1-1	TGTGCCAGCGCCCCGGGCAAAGACACTGAAGCTTTCTTT	CASAPGKDTEAFF
TRBV5-4	.	.	TRBJ2-5	TGTGCCAGCAGCTTTGGGGAGACCCAGTACTTC	CASSFGETQYF
TRBV13	TRBD1	once	TRBJ2-7	TGTGCCAGCAGCCCCCGACAGGGAATTGACGAGCAGTACTTC	CASSPRQGIDEQYF
TRBV5-4	TRBD1	.	TRBJ2-2	TGTGCCAGCAGCTTGGTGGGACAGCCCTTTTCGCGGACCGGGGAGCTGTTTTTT	CASSLVGQPFSRTGELFF
TRBV19	TRBD2	large	TRBJ2-1	TGTGCCAGTAGTACTACTAGCGGGAGCTACAATGAGCAGTTCTTC	CASSTTSGSYNEQFF
TRBV13	.	.	TRBJ2-5	TGTGCCAGCAGCTCCCCGATCCAAGCAGAGGAGACCCAGTACTTC	CASSSPIQAEETQYF
TRBV15	.	.	TRBJ2-1	TGTGCCACCAGCAGGGGGGCAGGGGGAGGGCCGGAGCAGTTCTTC	CATSRGAGGGPEQFF
TRBV9	.	.	TRBJ2-1	TGTGCCAGCAGCCCCCGCCTAGCATCCGTAACCAATGAGCAGTTCTTC	CASSPRLASVTNEQFF
TRBV7-6	.	.	TRBJ1-1	TGTGCCAGCAGCTACAACCCCGGGACGGCGAACACTGAAGCTTTCTTT	CASSYNPGTANTEAFF
TRBV9	.	.	TRBJ2-1	TGTGCCAGCAGCGTCCCCGACTCCTACAATGAGCAGTTCTTC	CASSVPDSYNEQFF
TRBV12-5	.	.	TRBJ2-1	TGTGCTAGTGGTTTGGCCCGGACAGACCAAACCTACAATGAGCAGTTCTTC	CASGLARTDQTYNEQFF
TRBV7-3	TRBD1	.	TRBJ2-7	TGTGCCAGCAGCTGGACAGGGAACCACGAGCAGTACTTC	CASSWTGNHEQYF
TRBV6-1	.	.	TRBJ2-3	TGTGCCAGCAGTGAATTGGAGGGGGCCGGGGATACGCAGTATTTT	CASSELEGAGDTQYF
TRBV6-5	TRBD2	medium-sized	TRBJ2-3	TGTGCCAGCAGCCTCGGACTAGCTTGGGATACGCAGTATTTT	CASSLGLAWDTQYF
TRBV6-5	.	.	TRBJ1-1	TGTGCCAGCAGTTCCCAGGTTGGATCCACTGAAGCTTTCTTT	CASSSQVGSTEAFF
TRBV30	.	.	TRBJ1-3	TGTGCCTGGAGTGCGGGCTCTGGAAACACCATATATTTT	CAWSAGSGNTIYF
TRBV7-9	TRBD1	.	TRBJ2-5	TGTGCCAGCAGCCCCTTCGGACAGGGCCTGTACCAAGAGACCCAGTACTTC	CASSPFGQGLYQETQYF
TRBV14	TRBD1	.	TRBJ1-2	TGTGCCAGCAGCCCCGGACAGGGGCCGGGTGGCTACACCTTC	CASSPGQGPGGYTF
TRBV7-2	.	.	TRBJ1-2	TGTGCCAGCAGCTTAGGCCAGATCTTTAACTATGGCTACACCTTC	CASSLGQIFNYGYTF
TRBV27	.	.	TRBJ2-7	TGTGCCAGCAGTTTAACGGGGGCCAATGACGAGCAGTACTTC	CASSLTGANDEQYF
TRBV7-2	.	.	TRBJ1-6	TGCGCCAGCAGCCCGGACTGGAGCTCCTATAATTCACCCCTCCACTTT	CASSPDWSSYNSPLHF
TRBV28	.	.	TRBJ2-3	TGTGCCAGCAGTTGGGGCACGGGGGCAGATACGCAGTATTTT	CASSWGTGADTQYF
TRBV7-6	TRBD2	.	TRBJ2-7	TGTGCCAGCAGCTTAGAGAGCGGGAGTGGGAACGAGCAGTACTTC	CASSLESGSGNEQYF
TRBV11-2	.	.	TRBJ1-1	TGTGCCAGCAGCACCCAGGGGCGGAACACTGAAGCTTTCTTT	CASSTQGRNTEAFF
TRBV15	TRBD1	.	TRBJ2-1	TGTGCCACCAGCAGAGATCCCTCCGGGACAGGGGCATACAATGAGCAGTTCTTC	CATSRDPSGTGAYNEQFF
TRBV29-1	.	.	TRBJ2-7	TGCAGCGTAGGTTCGGAGCCGACGGGAATCTACGAGCAGTACTTC	CSVGSEPTGIYEQYF
TRBV19	TRBD1	.	TRBJ1-2	TGTGCCAGTAGTCCTGCCGGGACAGGGAAGGCACTCTATGGCTACACCTTC	CASSPAGTGKALYGYTF
TRBV4-3	TRBD1	.	TRBJ2-7	TGCGCCAGCAGCCAAGATAGGACAGGGTACTGGGACGAGCAGTACTTC	CASSQDRTGYWDEQYF
TRBV27	.	once	TRBJ2-7	TGTGCCAGCAGCCCGACAGGAAATGCCGTCTACGAGCAGTACTTC	CASSPTGNAVYEQYF
TRBV27	.	.	TRBJ1-6	TGTGCCAGCAGTTTTCCGAAGGGATCACCCCTCCACTTT	CASSFPKGSPLHF
TRBV5-4	.	.	TRBJ1-1	TGTGCCAGCAGCTTGGTGACAGCGAACACTGAAGCTTTCTTT	CASSLVTANTEAFF
TRBV9	TRBD2	.	TRBJ2-3	TGTGCCAGCAGCTACGACCTTGGACTAGCGGGAAGGACAGATACGCAGTATTTT	CASSYDLGLAGRTDTQYF
TRBV29-1	TRBD2	once	TRBJ2-7	TGCAGCTGCGGGGGGGGTACCTACGAGCAGTACTTC	CSCGGGTYEQYF
TRBV27	.	.	TRBJ1-1	TGTGCCAGCAGTTTCGGAGGCTCGTCTGAAGCTTTCTTT	CASSFGGSSEAFF
TRBV12-5	.	.	TRBJ2-5	TGTGCTAGTGGGATAGGGAGTTGGAGAGAGACCCAGTACTTC	CASGIGSWRETQYF
TRBV14	.	.	TRBJ1-1	TGTGCCAGCAGCCCCTTCCCAGGGGAAGTCGTGAACACTGAAGCTTTCTTT	CASSPFPGEVVNTEAFF
TRBV7-9	.	.	TRBJ1-1	TGTGCCAGCAGCTCCGCGAACGGTGGGGACACTGAAGCTTTCTTT	CASSSANGGDTEAFF
TRBV7-2	.	few	TRBJ2-1	TGTGCCAGCAGCTTAGTCCGTGGGGACCTCTCCTACAATGAGCAGTTCTTC	CASSLVRGDLSYNEQFF
TRBV15	.	.	TRBJ2-1	TGTGCCACCAGCATCACCGGGAACTCTTACAATGAGCAGTTCTTC	CATSITGNSYNEQFF
TRBV18	.	.	TRBJ2-7	TGTGCCAGCTCACCTCCGGACAGCCTAACCTACGAGCAGTACTTC	CASSPPDSLTYEQYF
TRBV14	TRBD2	.	TRBJ2-1	TGTGCCAGCAGCTCTAACCCCGGGACTAGCGATTTCCATGAGCAGTTCTTC	CASSSNPGTSDFHEQFF
TRBV4-1	TRBD1	few	TRBJ2-7	TGCGCCAGCAGCCGCGGGACAGGAACCTACGAGCAGTACTTC	CASSRGTGTYEQYF
TRBV6-1	.	.	TRBJ2-7	TGTGCCAGCAGTGAAGGGGAGTCCGGCTTACATCTTATCCACGAGCAGTACTTC	CASSEGESGLHLIHEQYF
TRBV27	.	.	TRBJ2-5	TGTGCCAGCAAACCGCACGGCTCGACCCCCAGGGACCAAGAGACCCAGTACTTC	CASKPHGSTPRDQETQYF